Each of the 21 T cell receptor beta chains below was sequenced from the same sample in a study of response to subunit inactivated influenza vaccine. TCRdb re-derived calls from the RT-PCR reads in MiXCR, one entry per CDR3 protein. The sample lists 550,000 to 800,000 distinct CDR3 sequences, about 14% occurring once. This specimen was PBMCs from blood, taken around 15 days before vaccination. The source of these receptors is a man aged 50 to 60 who received an inactivated influenza vaccine.

Only a few counts were recorded for this clonotype. The CDR3 protein is CASSFSSEQFF. The DNA of the CDR3 is TGTGCCAGCAGCTTCTCCTCTGAGCAGTTCTTC. The V gene is TRBV7-2, the J gene TRBJ2-1; D uncertain. Trimming removed 3 bases at V and 9 bases at J, with 6 bases between. The CDR3 extends over 11 amino acids. Germline V gene sequence: CDR1 SGHTA, CDR2 FQGNSA.

The chain links TRBV18 to TRBJ1-5; D ambiguous. The CDR3 loop spans 13 amino acids. Germline CDR1 KGHSH, CDR2 LQKENI. Trimming shortened V by 3 bases and J by 6 bases, and 9 bases separated the two germline ends. Here the CDR3 reads CASSPTSGQPQHF. The CDR3 DNA is TGTGCCAGCTCACCGACCAGTGGTCAGCCCCAGCATTTT.

This chain uses TRBV20-1 with TRBJ1-2, with 7 bases fitting TRBD1. Looked up from germline, CDR1 is DFQATT and CDR2 is SNEGSKA (reference sequence). Losses at the gene ends were 6 bases for V and 0 bases for J; bases not matched to a gene: 7. CDR3 length equals 14 residues. CDR3 bases: TGCAGTGCCAGCGGGACAGCTGCTAACTATGGCTACACCTTC. This gives the protein CSASGTAANYGYTF.

The rearrangement links TRBV11-3 to TRBJ1-1; TRBD1 agrees at 9 bases. V lost 8 bases, J lost 6 bases, and 7 bases stayed unmatched. The CDR3 extends over 13 amino acids. The germline V gene has CDR1 SGHNT and CDR2 YENEEA. In DNA, the CDR3 is TGTGCCAGCTCCTGGGACAGGGAGGCTGAAGCTTTCTTT. Protein product: CASSWDREAEAFF.

The chain couples TRBV25-1 to TRBJ2-2; D is unclear. V was shortened by 2 bases and J by 3 bases, with 10 bases between the two germline ends. This CDR3 is 15 amino acids long. Germline V lookup: CDR1 MGHDK, CDR2 SYGVNS. This CDR3 reads CASSETAAYTGELFF. In DNA, the CDR3 is TGTGCCAGCAGTGAAACGGCAGCCTACACCGGGGAGCTGTTTTTT.

A few counts support this clonotype. The gene calls are TRBV28 and TRBJ2-7; weak D call: TRBD2 (6 bases). Trimming took 3 bases from V and 0 from J, leaving 9 bases between them. Per germline, CDR1 MDHEN and CDR2 SYDVKM. The CDR3 totals 14 residues. CDR3 loop: CASSFGDFSYEQYF. CDR3 nucleotide sequence: TGTGCCAGCAGTTTTGGGGACTTCTCCTACGAGCAGTACTTC. Filled out from reference TRBV28 and TRBJ2-7, the complete variable domain reads DVKVTQSSRYLVKRTGEKVFLECVQDMDHENMFWYRQDPGLGLRLIYFSYDVKMKEKGDIPEGYSVSREKKERFSLILESASTNQTSMYLCASSFGDFSYEQYFGPGTRLTVT.

V usage is TRBV6-2 or TRBV6-3 and J usage is TRBJ2-7; tentatively, D is TRBD2 (5 bases). Looked up from germline, CDR1 is MNHEY and CDR2 is SVGEGT. This CDR3 comprises 14 residues. V dropped 6 bases and J dropped 2 bases, with 14 bases sitting between them. The DNA of the CDR3 is TGTGCCAGCAGCGTCGGACTTTCTGCCTACGAGCAGTACTTC. Its protein is CASSVGLSAYEQYF.

In this sample, this clonotype turned up a few times. This rearrangement joins TRBV20-1 to TRBJ1-1; tentatively, D is TRBD1 (6 bases). Trimming cost V 3 bases and J 6 bases, with 17 bases left between them. Germline V gene sequence: CDR1 DFQATT, CDR2 SNEGSKA (reference sequence). This CDR3 contains 14 residues. The CDR3 is CSARGTIRGAEAFF. In DNA form, the CDR3 reads TGCAGTGCTAGGGGGACTATTAGGGGGGCTGAAGCTTTCTTT.

V usage is TRBV14 and J usage is TRBJ2-1, with TRBD1 matching over 8 bases. Germline loops: CDR1 SGHDN, CDR2 FVKESK. V gave up 4 bases and J gave up 7 bases; unmatched junction bases: 9. The CDR3 extends over 15 amino acids. The CDR3 DNA reads TGTGCCAGCAGCCGAGACAGGGGCCCTACAAATGAGCAGTTCTTC. Its translation: CASSRDRGPTNEQFF.

This clonotype was detected a few times. V is TRBV20-1 and J is TRBJ2-7, with D perhaps matching TRBD1 (6 bases). V lost 6 bases, J lost 4 bases, and 19 bases lay in between. The CDR3 covers 14 residues. Germline CDR1 is DFQATT and CDR2 is SNEGSKA (reference sequence). CDR3 loop: CSAVPEQGLYEQYF. DNA for the CDR3: TGCAGTGCCGTCCCTGAACAGGGTCTGTACGAGCAGTACTTC.

The chain is built from TRBV20-1 and TRBJ1-2; D unclear. Trimming removed 2 bases from V and 8 bases from J, with 9 bases in between. This CDR3 has 11 residues. Germline CDR1 and CDR2: DFQATT and SNEGSKA (reference sequence). CDR3 DNA sequence: TGCAGTGCTAGAACCGAGAGGGGCTACACCTTC. Protein: CSARTERGYTF.

The chain uses TRBV11-2 and TRBJ2-7; D unclear. V was trimmed by 0 bases and J by 3 bases, leaving 12 bases between them. The CDR3 spans 15 residues. Germline V gene lookup returns CDR1 SGHAT and CDR2 FQNNGV. In nucleotides, the CDR3 is TGTGCCAGCAGCTTAGATCCCAGGTTATTCTACGAGCAGTACTTC. Amino acids: CASSLDPRLFYEQYF.

The chain carries TRBV20-1 and TRBJ2-1; D may match TRBD1 or TRBD2 (5 bases each). V shed 7 bases and J shed 6 bases, with 25 bases lying between them. The CDR3 consists of 16 residues. The germline CDR1 and CDR2 sequences are DFQATT and SNEGSKA (reference sequence). The CDR3 nucleotides read TGCAGTGTCGGCCTGATAACTCCGATGGGGGTCAATGAGCAGTTCTTC. Amino acids: CSVGLITPMGVNEQFF.

In its sample, this clonotype was seen a few times. The genes are TRBV9 and TRBJ2-1, with TRBD2 matching over 8 bases. Germline assignment: CDR1 SGDLS and CDR2 YYNGEE. CDR3 length: 15 amino acids. V was pared by 0 bases and J by 4 bases, with 3 bases of the junction left unmatched. CDR3 nucleotide sequence: TGTGCCAGCAGCGTAGCGGGAGGGAAGTACAATGAGCAGTTCTTC. It specifies CASSVAGGKYNEQFF.

This clonotype was found a few times. The rearrangement links TRBV28 to TRBJ1-4; 7 bases agree with TRBD1. Germline trimming cut 6 bases from V and 4 bases from J; bases unmatched to any gene: 8. Germline V gene sequence: CDR1 MDHEN, CDR2 SYDVKM. This CDR3 has 15 amino acids. The CDR3 DNA reads TGTGCCAGCAGACGCGACAGGGATCTTAATGAAAAACTGTTTTTT. Residues: CASRRDRDLNEKLFF.

Ten or more counts support this clonotype. The rearrangement links TRBV6-2 or TRBV6-3 to TRBJ2-1; 7 bases are shared with TRBD2. Trimming removed 5 bases from V and 1 base from J; junction bases left unmatched: 5. Germline CDR1 and CDR2: MNHEY and SVGEGT. This CDR3 has 15 amino acids. The CDR3 loop reads CASSPLAESYNEQFF. CDR3 nucleotides: TGTGCCAGCAGTCCTCTAGCGGAATCCTACAATGAGCAGTTCTTC.

This chain connects TRBV6-5 to TRBJ2-5; D ambiguous. The CDR3 spans 15 residues. Trimming removed 2 bases at V and 1 base at J, with 11 bases between. CDR1 is MNHEY and CDR2 is SVGAGI in the germline V gene. The CDR3 DNA reads as TGTGCCAGCAGTTACGGGGTCAAACGCCAAGAGACCCAGTACTTC. Translation gives CASSYGVKRQETQYF.

The chain joins TRBV28 to TRBJ1-3; tentatively, D is TRBD1 (5 bases). Germline lookup yields CDR1 MDHEN and CDR2 SYDVKM. Trimming shortened V by 10 bases and J by 0 bases, and 10 bases separated the two germline ends. The CDR3 runs to 13 residues. The CDR3 loop reads CAIRDLSGNTIYF. CDR3 DNA: TGTGCCATTAGGGACCTCTCTGGAAACACCATATATTTT.

This clonotype was seen many times. The chain recombines TRBV20-1 with TRBJ2-5; 8 nucleotides agree with TRBD2. The junction had 16 bases not matched to a gene; V was cut back by 3 bases and J by 7 bases. Germline CDR1 DFQATT, CDR2 SNEGSKA (reference sequence). CDR3 length equals 16 residues. The CDR3 sequence is CSASGVGRAGDGTQYF. In nucleotides, the CDR3 is TGCAGTGCTAGTGGGGTGGGGAGAGCGGGAGATGGGACCCAGTACTTC.

The chain has TRBV7-2 and TRBJ2-7; 7 bases agree with TRBD2. CDR1 and CDR2 (germline): SGHTA, FQGNSA. The CDR3 totals 14 residues. V trimming: 1 base; J trimming: 6 bases; junction bases outside the gene matches: 6. This CDR3 is CASSLVSGGGEQYF. The CDR3 DNA reads TGTGCCAGCAGCTTAGTCTCGGGAGGAGGCGAGCAGTACTTC.

This clonotype has a handful of counts. The chain carries TRBV7-6 and TRBJ2-7; 13 bases match TRBD2. This CDR3 is 15 amino acids long. CDR1 and CDR2 (germline): SGHVS, FNYEAQ. J lost 4 bases, V lost 5 bases, and 5 bases had no gene match. The CDR3 nucleotides read TGTGCCAGCAGCCCAGGGACTAGCGGGGTTTACGAGCAGTACTTC. Translated: CASSPGTSGVYEQYF.